A selection of T cell receptor beta chains follows, all from one sample in a study of early T cells in non-severe SARS-CoV-2 infection. A single record per CDR3 protein comes from TCRdb applying MiXCR to the 5' RACE reads. The sample consists of 55,000 to 65,000 distinct CDR3 sequences, roughly an eighth of them appearing once. The source material was whole blood, sampled at baseline. The receptors originated from an adult who was a healthcare worker with PCR-confirmed SARS-CoV-2 infection or an uninfected control (not recorded which). Both conserved end residues are part of each CDR3. Each record gives: J gene, clone size, D gene, V gene, CDR3 DNA, CDR3 protein. D genes are given only for firm matches. Rows give clone size only sometimes, using once, few, many, or a class for an expanded clone.

>TRBJ2-1|few|NA|TRBV7-9
TGTGCCAGCAGCTTAGTCAATGAGCAGTTCTTC
CASSLVNEQFF
>TRBJ2-7|NA|TRBD2|TRBV11-2
TGTGCCAGCAGCCTGGTACTAGCGGGATACTCCTACGAGCAGTACTTC
CASSLVLAGYSYEQYF
>TRBJ2-7|NA|NA|TRBV6-1
TGTGCCACCTTAGACAGGCGCATCCGAGACGAGCAGTACTTC
CATLDRRIRDEQYF
>TRBJ1-4|many|TRBD1|TRBV9
TGTGCCAGCAGCGTTGGGACAGTGGATACTAATGAAAAACTGTTTTTT
CASSVGTVDTNEKLFF
>TRBJ2-4|NA|NA|TRBV6-2/TRBV6-3
TGTGCCAGCAGTTACTCTTCGGACATTCAGTACTTC
CASSYSSDIQYF
>TRBJ1-4|many|NA|TRBV7-9
TGTGCCAGCAGCTTAGTGGAGTCTAATGAAAAACTGTTTTTT
CASSLVESNEKLFF
>TRBJ2-2|few|TRBD1|TRBV13
TGTGCCAGCAGCTCTCGACAGGGAATCGGGGAGCTGTTTTTT
CASSSRQGIGELFF
>TRBJ2-3|many|NA|TRBV15
TGTGCCACCAGCAGCTCCACGGCGGGGTCAGATACGCAGTATTTT
CATSSSTAGSDTQYF
>TRBJ2-7|NA|NA|TRBV6-5
TGTGCCAGCAGTTACGACCGAAACTACGAGCAGTACTTC
CASSYDRNYEQYF
>TRBJ1-1|NA|TRBD1|TRBV28
TGTGCCAGCAGTTTTCGGGACAGGATGAACACTGAAGCTTTCTTT
CASSFRDRMNTEAFF
>TRBJ2-7|many|NA|TRBV5-5
TGTGCCACCTTCAGCACTCCAAGCTCCTACGAGCAGTACTTC
CATFSTPSSYEQYF
>TRBJ2-5|few|NA|TRBV7-8
TGTGCCAGCAGCGGACAGTCCGAGACCCAGTACTTC
CASSGQSETQYF
>TRBJ2-3|NA|NA|TRBV7-8
TGTGCCAGCAGCTTAGCTCTAGCCAACACAGATACGCAGTATTTT
CASSLALANTDTQYF
>TRBJ1-1|NA|NA|TRBV6-2/TRBV6-3
TGTGCCAGCAGTGCAACAGGGTACCGCACTGAAGCTTTCTTT
CASSATGYRTEAFF
>TRBJ2-7|NA|NA|TRBV7-6
TGTGCCAGCAGCTTAGGGTCCCAGGGATTGGAGCAGTACTTC
CASSLGSQGLEQYF
>TRBJ2-4|NA|NA|TRBV7-2
TGTGCCAGCAGCGCCGGACGAAGTATTCAGTACTTC
CASSAGRSIQYF
>TRBJ2-3|few|NA|TRBV10-1
TGCGCCAGCATAAAGATAGGTGGATCCGCTCAAGGGGACACAGATACGCAGTATTTT
CASIKIGGSAQGDTDTQYF
>TRBJ2-3|many|TRBD2|TRBV12-3/TRBV12-4
TGTGCCAGCAGTTTATCAGGTCTAGCGGGGGTTCCCGATACGCAGTATTTT
CASSLSGLAGVPDTQYF
>TRBJ2-3|NA|TRBD1|TRBV18
TGTGCCAGCTCACCAAACGCCTGGGACAGGGGGCAAGAAGATACGCAGTATTTT
CASSPNAWDRGQEDTQYF
>TRBJ2-2|few|NA|TRBV27
NA
CASSFRFGELFF
>TRBJ2-3|few|NA|TRBV7-9
TGTGCCAGCAGCTTAATCGCAGGGAGCACAGATACGCAGTATTTT
CASSLIAGSTDTQYF
>TRBJ1-2|NA|NA|TRBV7-6
TGTGCCAGCAGCCCGCTCGGAACTAACTATGGCTACACCTTC
CASSPLGTNYGYTF
>TRBJ2-1|few|TRBD2|TRBV5-1
TGCGCCAGCAGCCCCGGGACTAGCGGGATGCAGTTCTTC
CASSPGTSGMQFF
>TRBJ2-2|few|TRBD1|TRBV2
TGTGCCAGCAGCCGGACAGGGGGCGACACCGGGGAGCTGTTTTTT
CASSRTGGDTGELFF
>TRBJ2-1|NA|TRBD2|TRBV7-6
TGTGCCAGCAGCCTAGCGGGATTCGAGCAGTTCTTC
CASSLAGFEQFF
>TRBJ2-7|few|TRBD1|TRBV12-3/TRBV12-4
TGTGCCAGCAGTCGACAGGGGAATGTCGATAAGTACTTC
CASSRQGNVDKYF